This entry is about one T cell receptor (beta chain). Both 60 Vbeta primers and 13 Jbeta primers went into the PCR. Libraries were prepared by immunoSEQ multiplex PCR; TCRdb keeps only in-frame clonotypes and omits some of them. The table shows more than 90,000 clones, with approximately 89% occurring only once. This record belongs to a study of cytomegalovirus exposure and HLA in healthy donors. The ends were cut back, 3 bases at V and 7 bases at J, with 13 bases in the middle. This CDR3 has 13 residues. The V gene's germline CDR1 is MGHDK and CDR2 SYGVNS. Source material: PBMCs. The receptor was isolated from a man under 40 in good health and CMV-seronegative. V gene TRBV25-1 combines with J gene TRBJ2-7; no definite D call. The CDR3 DNA is TGTGCCAGCAGTGAGTACATAGCCCTGGAGCAGTACTTC. It translates to CASSEYIALEQYF.